The clone carrying this TCR beta chain came up a few times. Relative to the germline gene, one junction end is altered; a read error may explain this. Arm-PCR with iRepertoire HTBI primers amplified the CDR3 regions for these TCR beta libraries. TCRdb independently ran MiXCR on the multiplex PCR reads; one entry per CDR3 protein. This table has roughly 420,000 distinct CDR3 sequences, about a sixth appearing once. This CDR3 comprises 17 residues. CDR1 SGHRS and CDR2 YFSETQ come from the germline V gene. This sample stems from a study of regulatory T cells in long-lasting Graves disease. Time point of the sample: newly diagnosed GD, antithyroid drugs for less than 3 months. PBMC-derived RNA was used for the TCR library. A volume of 8.5 to 10 milliliters of peripheral blood was collected in EDTA tubes. This sample also belongs to another study, concerning T cells in Graves' hyperthyroidism and ophthalmopathy. That investigation notes: Prediction of ophthalmopathy progression came a median around 7.1 months pre-onset.

This sample comprised peripheral blood mononuclear cells (PBMCs), obtained at new diagnosis, from a patient treated with antithyroid drugs. The chain joins TRBV5-1 to TRBJ2-1, with TRBD2 identical over 12 bases. This clonotype was obtained from a woman under 30 with Graves disease. This CDR3 reads CASSPGLAGPIYNEQFF. The CDR3 nucleotides are TGTGCCAGCAGCCCCGGACTAGCGGGACCTATCTACAATGAGCAGTTCTTC.